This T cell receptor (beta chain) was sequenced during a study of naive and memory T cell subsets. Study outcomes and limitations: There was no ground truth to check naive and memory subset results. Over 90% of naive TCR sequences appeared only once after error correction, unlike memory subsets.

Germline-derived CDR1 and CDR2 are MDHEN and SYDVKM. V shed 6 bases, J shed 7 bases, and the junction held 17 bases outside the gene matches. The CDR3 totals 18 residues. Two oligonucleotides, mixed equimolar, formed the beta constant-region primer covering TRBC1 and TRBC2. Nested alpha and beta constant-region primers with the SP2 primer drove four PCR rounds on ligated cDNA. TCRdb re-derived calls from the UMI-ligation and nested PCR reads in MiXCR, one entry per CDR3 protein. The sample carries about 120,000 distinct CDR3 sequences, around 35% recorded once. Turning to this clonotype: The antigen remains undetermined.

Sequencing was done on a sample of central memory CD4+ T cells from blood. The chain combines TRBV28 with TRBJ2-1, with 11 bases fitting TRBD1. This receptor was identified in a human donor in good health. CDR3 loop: CASSPPPLWDRGRNEQFF. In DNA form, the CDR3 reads TGTGCCAGCAGCCCCCCTCCTCTGTGGGACAGGGGGAGGAATGAGCAGTTCTTC.